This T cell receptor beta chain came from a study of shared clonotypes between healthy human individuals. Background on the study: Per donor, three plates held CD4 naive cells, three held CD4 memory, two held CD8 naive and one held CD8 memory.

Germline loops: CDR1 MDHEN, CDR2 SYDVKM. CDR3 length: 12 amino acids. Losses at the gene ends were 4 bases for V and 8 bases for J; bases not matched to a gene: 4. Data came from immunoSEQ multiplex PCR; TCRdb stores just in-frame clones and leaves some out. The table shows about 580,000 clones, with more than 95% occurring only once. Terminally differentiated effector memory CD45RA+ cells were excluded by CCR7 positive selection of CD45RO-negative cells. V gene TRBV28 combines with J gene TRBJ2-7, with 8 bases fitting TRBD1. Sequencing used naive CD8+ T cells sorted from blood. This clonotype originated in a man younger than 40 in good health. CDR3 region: CASSSGQGKQYF. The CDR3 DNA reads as TGTGCCAGCAGTTCAGGACAGGGAAAGCAGTACTTC.